This is a list of T cell receptor beta chains from one sample in a study of cytomegalovirus exposure and HLA in healthy donors. TCRdb keeps only in-frame clones here, not all; method: immunoSEQ multiplex PCR. Counted here are 150,000 or so clones, over 75% occurring once; the ten biggest clones make up 1.5% to 2%. The sequenced material came from PBMCs. Receptors were obtained from a woman in her 30s in good health and CMV-seronegative. Each CDR3 is given with its conserved first and last residue. The D gene is left open where the match is weak. Clone size is given for some rows only: seen once, a few or many times, or a class if the clone is expanded.

>-|TRBD2|TRBV2|TRBJ2-7
TGTGCCAGCAGTGAGTCGCGGGGGGGCCGGAACGAGCAGTACTTC
CASSESRGGRNEQYF
>-|TRBD1|TRBV19|TRBJ2-1
TGTGCCAGTAGTATATCGACAGGGTCTGGCAATGAGCAGTTCTTC
CASSISTGSGNEQFF
>few|-|TRBV4-3|TRBJ2-1
TGCGCCAGCAGCCAAGAGGTGGCATCAAGGGGTGAGCAGTTCTTC
CASSQEVASRGEQFF
>-|-|TRBV11-2|TRBJ1-1
TGTGCCAGCAGCACACAGGTGGGTGGAAGCACTGAAGCTTTCTTT
CASSTQVGGSTEAFF
>-|TRBD2|TRBV5-1|TRBJ2-7
TGCGCCAGCAGCTTGGGTTCGGGGGGTTGGGAGCAGTACTTC
CASSLGSGGWEQYF
>-|TRBD2|TRBV29-1|TRBJ2-3
TGCAGCGTCAAGACTAGCGGGGGCACAGATACGCAGTATTTT
CSVKTSGGTDTQYF
>-|-|TRBV6-6|TRBJ1-5
TGTGCCAGCAGTTGCATTCAGGGTATACAGCCCCAGCATTTT
CASSCIQGIQPQHF
>-|-|TRBV9|TRBJ2-7
TGTGCCAGCAGCGTAGGGGCAGGGGAGTCTTACGAGCAGTACTTC
CASSVGAGESYEQYF
>-|-|TRBV13|TRBJ1-2
TGTGCCAGCAGCTTAGGTCGGGGCTATGGCTACACCTTC
CASSLGRGYGYTF
>-|-|TRBV5-1|TRBJ1-1
TGCGCCAGCAGCTTCTTAAAAGCCGCTGAAGCTTTCTTT
CASSFLKAAEAFF
>-|-|TRBV5-8|TRBJ2-6
TGTGCCAGCAGCACCTGGACAGCTATTTCTGGGGCCAACGTCCTGACTTTC
CASSTWTAISGANVLTF
>-|TRBD2|TRBV15|TRBJ2-3
TGTGCCACCAGCAGGGGCGGGAGGGCCGAAGATACGCAGTATTTT
CATSRGGRAEDTQYF
>-|-|TRBV9|TRBJ2-3
TGTGCCAGCAGCGTAGATGTGGGAGGAGCAGATACGCAGTATTTT
CASSVDVGGADTQYF
>once|TRBD1|TRBV7-9|TRBJ2-7
TGTGCCAGCAGCTTATTCGGGACAGGACCTTCCGAGCAGTACTTC
CASSLFGTGPSEQYF
>once|-|TRBV6-6|TRBJ2-3
TGTGCCAGCAGTTACCAAGTCCCGGGAGTCTCTGATACGCAGTATTTT
CASSYQVPGVSDTQYF
>-|-|TRBV4-2|TRBJ2-1
TGTGCCAGCAGCCCAGAGGAGGGGCAAGGGGTATCCTACAATGAGCAGTTCTTC
CASSPEEGQGVSYNEQFF
>-|-|TRBV28|TRBJ2-3
TGTGCCAGCAGTTGGAGCGGGCCGACAGATACGCAGTATTTT
CASSWSGPTDTQYF
>-|TRBD1|TRBV5-1|TRBJ2-7
TGCGCCAGCCGCAAAACAGGGGTTGACCACGAGCAGTACTTC
CASRKTGVDHEQYF
>-|TRBD1|TRBV19|TRBJ1-2
TGTGCCAGTAGTCTGCGTCCCGGGACAGTTTTGGTCGATGGCTACACCTTC
CASSLRPGTVLVDGYTF
>-|-|TRBV4-3|TRBJ2-3
TGCGCCAGCAGCCAAGATACCCAGGGTGCAGATACGCAGTATTTT
CASSQDTQGADTQYF
>-|TRBD2|TRBV27|TRBJ2-3
TGTGCCAGCAGTTTGATCCCAGCGGGGCTTGTCGATACGCAGTATTTT
CASSLIPAGLVDTQYF
>-|-|TRBV9|TRBJ1-1
TGTGCCAGCAGCGGCGGATTAGACAGAATTGAAGCTTTCTTT
CASSGGLDRIEAFF
>-|-|TRBV6-1|TRBJ1-5
TGTGCCAGCAGTGAAGCGCCTAGAGGGTCCAATCAGCCCCAGCATTTT
CASSEAPRGSNQPQHF
>once|-|TRBV5-1|TRBJ2-2
TGCGCCAGCAGCTTGGCCCTACAGACCGGGGAGCTGTTTTTT
CASSLALQTGELFF
>-|-|TRBV4-1|TRBJ1-4
TGCGCCAGCAGCAGCGCCACAACTAATGAAAAACTGTTTTTT
CASSSATTNEKLFF
>-|TRBD2|TRBV5-1|TRBJ2-2
TGCGCCAGCTTATTGGGGCCTAGCGGAGTGACCGGGGAGCTGTTTTTT
CASLLGPSGVTGELFF
>-|TRBD2|TRBV4-2|TRBJ2-1
TGTGCCAGCAGCCAAGAATCTAGCGGGAGATTACGTGAGCAGTTCTTC
CASSQESSGRLREQFF
>-|TRBD1|TRBV28|TRBJ1-2
TGTGCCAGCAGTGGGGGACAGGGGTTTTATGGCTACACCTTC
CASSGGQGFYGYTF
>-|-|TRBV5-1|TRBJ2-3
TGCGCCAGCAGCTTGGAGGGGCGGGGTAGCACAGATACGCAGTATTTT
CASSLEGRGSTDTQYF
>-|TRBD1|TRBV5-6|TRBJ1-2
TGTGCCAGCAGCCCCACCGTCAGGGGGCATAGCTATGGCTACACCTTC
CASSPTVRGHSYGYTF
>few|TRBD1|TRBV5-1|TRBJ1-1
TGCGCCAGCAGCGCCGACAGGGTCACTGAAGCTTTCTTT
CASSADRVTEAFF
>-|TRBD1|TRBV6-1|TRBJ2-7
TGTGCCAGCGTCCCGGGACAGGGATACGGTGAGCAGTACTTC
CASVPGQGYGEQYF
>-|-|TRBV25-1|TRBJ1-4
TGTGCCAGCAGCTCAGGTACCCTTGAAAAACTGTTTTTT
CASSSGTLEKLFF
>-|TRBD1|TRBV30|TRBJ1-5
TGTGCCTGGAGAAGCCAGGACAGGGGCGACAATCAGCCCCAGCATTTT
CAWRSQDRGDNQPQHF
>-|-|TRBV5-1|TRBJ2-1
TGCGCCAGCAGCTTGGGGGCCCCGACTATATACAATGAGCAGTTCTTC
CASSLGAPTIYNEQFF
>few|-|TRBV5-5|TRBJ1-5
TGTGCCAGCAGCAGTACAGGATACCACTGGTCCCAGCATTTT
CASSSTGYHWSQHF
>-|-|TRBV2|TRBJ1-1
TGTGCCAGCATCAACAGGGAGACTTTCACTGAAGCTTTCTTT
CASINRETFTEAFF
>-|-|TRBV19|TRBJ2-7
TGTGCCAGTAGTATTCAACAGGGCTCCTACGAGCAGTACTTC
CASSIQQGSYEQYF
>few|TRBD1|TRBV7-6|TRBJ2-7
TGTGCCAGCAGCTCGGGACAGATATCCTACGAGCAGTACTTC
CASSSGQISYEQYF
>-|-|TRBV5-6|TRBJ2-6
TGTGCCAGCCGTCAGGGTGCTGGGGCCAACGTCCTGACTTTC
CASRQGAGANVLTF
>-|-|TRBV6-5|TRBJ1-3
TGTGCCAGCAGTTTCGACTCGAGCTCTGGAAACACCATATATTTT
CASSFDSSSGNTIYF
>once|TRBD1|TRBV7-9|TRBJ2-7
TGTTCCAGCAGGGACAGGGTTTACGAGCAGTACTTC
CSSRDRVYEQYF
>-|TRBD2|TRBV7-2|TRBJ2-7
TGTGCCAGCAGCTTAGTGCTAGCGGGTACCTACGAGCAGTACTTC
CASSLVLAGTYEQYF
>-|-|TRBV9|TRBJ2-6
TGTGCCAGCAGCGCCTGGGCAGCCGTCAGCTCTGGGGCCAACGTCCTGACTTTC
CASSAWAAVSSGANVLTF
>-|-|TRBV2|TRBJ2-7
TGTGCCAGCGCGAGAGGAAGCGGACTCACCTACGAGCAGTACTTC
CASARGSGLTYEQYF
>-|-|TRBV23-1|TRBJ1-2
TGCGCCAGCAGCCAAACGACTTGTTCTGGCTACACCTTC
CASSQTTCSGYTF
>-|-|TRBV19|TRBJ2-5
TGTGCCAGTAGTACGGGATGGGGGGTGAAGACCCAGTACTTC
CASSTGWGVKTQYF
>-|TRBD1|TRBV6-1|TRBJ1-1
TGTGCCAGCAGTCCCCGACAGGGTGCTGGCACTGAAGCTTTCTTT
CASSPRQGAGTEAFF
>-|-|TRBV11-2|TRBJ1-1
TGTGCCAGCGCGGACAGACAGAACACTGAAGCTTTCTTT
CASADRQNTEAFF
>-|-|TRBV7-9|TRBJ2-5
TGTGCCAGCAGCTTAACGGAGCAAGAGACCCAGTACTTC
CASSLTEQETQYF
>-|TRBD1|TRBV6-5|TRBJ1-1
TGTGCCAGCAGTAAGGGACAGGAGAACACTGAAGCTTTCTTT
CASSKGQENTEAFF
>-|-|TRBV9|TRBJ1-1
TGTGCCAGCAGCGGCGGGGGCGATTGGAACACTGAAGCTTTCTTT
CASSGGGDWNTEAFF
>-|TRBD1|TRBV6-4|TRBJ2-5
TGTGCCAGCAGTGCCCGGGACAGGGGAGAGATGGTGATAGAGACCCAGTACTTC
CASSARDRGEMVIETQYF
>-|TRBD2|TRBV7-8|TRBJ2-1
TGTGCCAGCAGCTTAGCCGGCGGGAGTAGGAATGAGCAGTTCTTC
CASSLAGGSRNEQFF
>-|TRBD1|TRBV19|TRBJ2-7
TGTGCCAGTACCGTCGGGACAGGGAAATACGAGCAGTACTTC
CASTVGTGKYEQYF
>-|-|TRBV7-8|TRBJ2-3
TGTGCCAGCAGCCACCGAGAAGGCACAGATACGCAGTATTTT
CASSHREGTDTQYF
>-|TRBD1|TRBV28|TRBJ2-1
TGTGCCAGCAGTTTATTTGGACAGGGGTTGAACAATGAGCAGTTCTTC
CASSLFGQGLNNEQFF